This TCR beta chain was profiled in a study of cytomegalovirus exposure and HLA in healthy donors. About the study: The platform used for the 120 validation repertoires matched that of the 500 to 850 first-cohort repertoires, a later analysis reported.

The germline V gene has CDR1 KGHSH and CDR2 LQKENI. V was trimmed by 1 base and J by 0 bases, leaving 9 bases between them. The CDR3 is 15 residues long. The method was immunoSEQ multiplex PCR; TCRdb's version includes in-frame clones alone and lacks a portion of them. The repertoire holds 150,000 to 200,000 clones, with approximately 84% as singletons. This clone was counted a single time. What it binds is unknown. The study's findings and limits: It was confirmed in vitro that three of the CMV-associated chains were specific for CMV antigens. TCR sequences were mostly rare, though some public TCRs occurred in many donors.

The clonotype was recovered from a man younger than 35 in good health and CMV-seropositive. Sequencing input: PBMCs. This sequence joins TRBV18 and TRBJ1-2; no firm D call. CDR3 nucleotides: TGTGCCAGCTCACCACGGAGAGACTCTAACTATGGCTACACCTTC. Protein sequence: CASSPRRDSNYGYTF.